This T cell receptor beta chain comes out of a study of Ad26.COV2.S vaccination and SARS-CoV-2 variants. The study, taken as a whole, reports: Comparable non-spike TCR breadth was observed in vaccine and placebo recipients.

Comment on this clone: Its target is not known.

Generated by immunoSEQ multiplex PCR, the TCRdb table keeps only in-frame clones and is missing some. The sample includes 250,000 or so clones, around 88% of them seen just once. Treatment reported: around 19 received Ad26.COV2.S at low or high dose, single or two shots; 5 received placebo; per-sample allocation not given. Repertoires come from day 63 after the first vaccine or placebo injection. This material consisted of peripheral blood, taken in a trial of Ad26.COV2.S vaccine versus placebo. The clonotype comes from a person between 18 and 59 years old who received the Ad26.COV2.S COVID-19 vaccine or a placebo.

The CDR3 nucleotides are TGTGCCAGCTCACTCGGGGATTCTAGGGCAGATGAAAAACTGTTTTTT. Translation gives CASSLGDSRADEKLFF. The J gene is TRBJ1-4, the V gene TRBV18; D is uncertain. Germline V CDR1 and CDR2: KGHSH, LQKENI. This CDR3 has 16 residues. Trimming removed 4 bases at V and 6 bases at J, with 18 bases between.